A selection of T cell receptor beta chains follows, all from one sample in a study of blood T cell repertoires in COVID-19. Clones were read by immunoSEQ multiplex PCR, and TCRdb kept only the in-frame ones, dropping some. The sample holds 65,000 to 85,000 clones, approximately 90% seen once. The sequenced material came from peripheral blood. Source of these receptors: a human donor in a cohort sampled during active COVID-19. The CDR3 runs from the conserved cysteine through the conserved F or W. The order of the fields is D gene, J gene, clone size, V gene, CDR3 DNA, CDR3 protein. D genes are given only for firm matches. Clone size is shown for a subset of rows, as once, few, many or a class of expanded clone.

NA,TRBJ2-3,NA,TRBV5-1,TGCGCCAGCATTTCGGGGGGCCACCCCACAGATACGCAGTATTTT,CASISGGHPTDTQYF
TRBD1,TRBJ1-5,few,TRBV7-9,TGTGCCAGCAGCGGGACCGGGACAGGGGGCCGACAAAGCAATCAGCCCCAGCATTTT,CASSGTGTGGRQSNQPQHF
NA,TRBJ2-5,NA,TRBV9,TGTGCCAGCAGCGTAGTTCAGGGGGGACAAGAGACCCAGTACTTC,CASSVVQGGQETQYF
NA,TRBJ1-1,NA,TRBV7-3,TGTGCCAGCAGCGAGGCGGTGAACACTGAAGCTTTCTTT,CASSEAVNTEAFF
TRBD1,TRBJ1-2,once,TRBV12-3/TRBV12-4,TGTGCCAGCAGGGAACAGGGGTACTATGGCTACACCTTC,CASREQGYYGYTF
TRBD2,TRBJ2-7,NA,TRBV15,TGTGCCACCAGCACTCGGACTAGCGGGGCAGCCTACGAGCAGTACTTC,CATSTRTSGAAYEQYF
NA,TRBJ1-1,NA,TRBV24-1,TGTGCCACCAGTGATCCGGGGGACACTGAAGCTTTCTTT,CATSDPGDTEAFF
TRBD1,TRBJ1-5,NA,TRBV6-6,TGTGCCAGCAGTTCGGGGGACAGGGGTAAAGACCAGCCCCAGCATTTT,CASSSGDRGKDQPQHF
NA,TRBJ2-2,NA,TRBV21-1,TGTGCCAGCGACCGCGGGGGGACGAACACCGGGGAGCTGTTTTTT,CASDRGGTNTGELFF
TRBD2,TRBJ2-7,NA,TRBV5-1,TGCGCCAGCACGGCTAGCGGGAGCCACTCCTACGAGCAGTACTTC,CASTASGSHSYEQYF
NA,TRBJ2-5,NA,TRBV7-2,TGTGCCAGCAGCTTAGTATTTTCGTACCAAGAGACCCAGTACTTC,CASSLVFSYQETQYF
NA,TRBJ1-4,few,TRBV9,TGTGCCAGCAGCGCGAGTGGACAGTTTGGTGAAAAACTGTTTTTT,CASSASGQFGEKLFF
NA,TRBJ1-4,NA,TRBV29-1,TGCAGCGTTGGGCAGGGAAATGAAAAACTGTTTTTT,CSVGQGNEKLFF
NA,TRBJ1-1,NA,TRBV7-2,TGTGCCAGCAGCTTCTCGTCTAAATTGAACACTGAAGCTTTCTTT,CASSFSSKLNTEAFF
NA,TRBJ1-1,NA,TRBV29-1,TGCAGCGTTACCAGACAGGCGAACACTGAAGCTTTCTTT,CSVTRQANTEAFF
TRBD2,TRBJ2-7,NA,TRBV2,TGTGCCAGCAATGTCGAGGCGGGAGGAGGATACGAGCAGTACTTC,CASNVEAGGGYEQYF
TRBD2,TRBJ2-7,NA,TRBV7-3,TGTGCCAGCAGCTTAGGGAGCGGGAGCAACTACGAGCAGTACTTC,CASSLGSGSNYEQYF
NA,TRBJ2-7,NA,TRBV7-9,TGTGCCAGCAGCTTTGGCAGGTTAGGATACGAGCAGTACTTC,CASSFGRLGYEQYF
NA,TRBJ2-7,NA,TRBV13,TGTGCCAGCAGACCCATTGGGGGGTATTACGAGCAGTACTTC,CASRPIGGYYEQYF
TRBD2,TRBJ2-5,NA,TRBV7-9,TGTGCCAGCAGCTCCCCGGGACTAGCGGAATGGTACCAAGAGACCCAGTACTTC,CASSSPGLAEWYQETQYF
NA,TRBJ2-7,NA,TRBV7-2,TGTGCCAGCAGCTTGGGACTGCACTCCTACGAGCAGTACTTC,CASSLGLHSYEQYF
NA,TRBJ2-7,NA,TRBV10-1,TGCGCCAGCAGTGAGTCGACTTCGAACATCTACGAGCAGTACTTC,CASSESTSNIYEQYF
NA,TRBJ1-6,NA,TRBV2,TGTGCCAGCAGTGAAGAACAGGGTTTGCGCTCACCCCTCCACTTT,CASSEEQGLRSPLHF
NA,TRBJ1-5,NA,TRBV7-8,TGTGCCAGCAGCCACCGAATGTTAACGCCGGGCAATCAGCCCCAGCATTTT,CASSHRMLTPGNQPQHF
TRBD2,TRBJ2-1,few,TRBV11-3,TGTGCCAGCAGCCCAGGGGGACTAGCAGGGAATGAGCAGTTCTTC,CASSPGGLAGNEQFF
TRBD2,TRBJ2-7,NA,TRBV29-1,TGCAGCGCCGCGGGGACTAGCGGGAGTTTTTTGTACGAGCAGTACTTC,CSAAGTSGSFLYEQYF
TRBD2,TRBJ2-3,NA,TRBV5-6,TGTGCCAGCAGCTTATTAACTAGCGGGACCGCGGGAGATACGCAGTATTTT,CASSLLTSGTAGDTQYF
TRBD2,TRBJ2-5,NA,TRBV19,TGTGCCAGTAGTATCACCTCGGGCAGCGGGAGGTACCAAGAGACCCAGTACTTC,CASSITSGSGRYQETQYF
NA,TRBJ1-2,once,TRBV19,TGTGCCAGTAGTCCTCAGGGGACCGGCTACACCTTC,CASSPQGTGYTF
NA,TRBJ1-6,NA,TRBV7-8,TGTGCCAGCAGCTTAGCTCGCTTCGCCGTTCTAATCTATAATTCACCCCTCCACTTT,CASSLARFAVLIYNSPLHF
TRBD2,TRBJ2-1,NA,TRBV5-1,TGCGCCAGCAGCTATCCGGGACTAGCGGGAGCAACCTACAATGAGCAGTTCTTC,CASSYPGLAGATYNEQFF
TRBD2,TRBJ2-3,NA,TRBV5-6,TGTGCCAGCAGCTTGGCCCCGGGGGGGATCACAGATACGCAGTATTTT,CASSLAPGGITDTQYF
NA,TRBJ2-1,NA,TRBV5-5,TGTGCCAGCAGCTTGGGGCAGGAAAACAATGAGCAGTTCTTC,CASSLGQENNEQFF
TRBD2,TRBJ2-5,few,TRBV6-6,TGTGCCAGCAGTCAATTCCGGGTACTAGCGGGAGCTGAGACCCAGTACTTC,CASSQFRVLAGAETQYF
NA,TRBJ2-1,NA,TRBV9,TGTGCCAGCAGCGTATACGGCAATGAGCAGTTCTTC,CASSVYGNEQFF
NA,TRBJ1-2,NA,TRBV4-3,TGCGCCAGCAGCCAAGAGGAGGGGAACTATGGCTACACCTTC,CASSQEEGNYGYTF
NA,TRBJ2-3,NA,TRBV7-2,TGTGCCAGCAGCACACAGGGCACAGATACGCAGTATTTT,CASSTQGTDTQYF
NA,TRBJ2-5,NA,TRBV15,TGTGCCACCAGCCAACAGGGTAGCCAAGAGACCCAGTACTTC,CATSQQGSQETQYF
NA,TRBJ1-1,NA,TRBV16,TGTGCCAGCAGCCAACATTTCCCTGAAGCTTTCTTT,CASSQHFPEAFF
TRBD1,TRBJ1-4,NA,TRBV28,TGTGCCAGCAGCCTCCCGGGACAGGGAAGAAATGAAAAACTGTTTTTT,CASSLPGQGRNEKLFF